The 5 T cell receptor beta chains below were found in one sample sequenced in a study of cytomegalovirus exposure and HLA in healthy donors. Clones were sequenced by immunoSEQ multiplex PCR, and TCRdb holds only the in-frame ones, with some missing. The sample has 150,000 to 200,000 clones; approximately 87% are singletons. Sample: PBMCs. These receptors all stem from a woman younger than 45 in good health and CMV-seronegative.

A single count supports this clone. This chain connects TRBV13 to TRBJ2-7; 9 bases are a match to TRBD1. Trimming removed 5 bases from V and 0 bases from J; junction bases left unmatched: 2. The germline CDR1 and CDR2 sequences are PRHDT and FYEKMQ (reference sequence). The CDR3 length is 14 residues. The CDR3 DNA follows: TGTGCCAGCAGCAAGGGACAGGGCTCCTACGAGCAGTACTTC. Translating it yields CASSKGQGSYEQYF.

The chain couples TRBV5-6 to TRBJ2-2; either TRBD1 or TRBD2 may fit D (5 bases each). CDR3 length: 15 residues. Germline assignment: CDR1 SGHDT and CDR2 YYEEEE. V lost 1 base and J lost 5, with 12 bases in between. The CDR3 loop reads CASSLSPGSTGELFF. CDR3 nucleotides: TGTGCCAGCAGCTTGAGCCCAGGGAGTACCGGGGAGCTGTTTTTT. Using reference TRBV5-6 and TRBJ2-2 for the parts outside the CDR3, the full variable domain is DAGVTQSPTHLIKTRGQQVTLRCSPKSGHDTVSWYQQALGQGPQFIFQYYEEEERQRGNFPDRFSGHQFPNYSSELNVNALLLGDSALYLCASSLSPGSTGELFFGEGSRLTVL.

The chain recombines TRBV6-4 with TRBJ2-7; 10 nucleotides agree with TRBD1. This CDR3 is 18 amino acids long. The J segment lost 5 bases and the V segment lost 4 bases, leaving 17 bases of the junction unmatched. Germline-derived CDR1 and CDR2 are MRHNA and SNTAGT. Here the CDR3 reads CASSATTPRGQGRNEQYF. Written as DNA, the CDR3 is TGTGCCAGCAGTGCTACTACCCCACGGGGACAGGGGCGGAACGAGCAGTACTTC.

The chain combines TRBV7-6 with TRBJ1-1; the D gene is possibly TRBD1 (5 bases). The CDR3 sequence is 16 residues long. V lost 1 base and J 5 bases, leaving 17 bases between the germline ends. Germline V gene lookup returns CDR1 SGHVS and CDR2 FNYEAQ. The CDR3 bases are TGTGCCAGCAGCTTAGTGGACTTCAGGGACCCAACTGAAGCTTTCTTT. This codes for CASSLVDFRDPTEAFF.

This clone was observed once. The DNA of the CDR3 is TGTGCCAGCAGCGGAGGACAGGGAGTAACAGATACGCAGTATTTT. Encoded protein: CASSGGQGVTDTQYF. The gene calls are TRBV25-1 and TRBJ2-3; 8 bases fit TRBD1. The CDR3 has 15 amino acids. V lost 6 bases and J lost 3; bases outside the gene matches: 8. Germline V gene data show CDR1 as MGHDK and CDR2 as SYGVNS.